Below are 28 T cell receptor beta chains sequenced from a single sample in a study of shared clonotypes between healthy human individuals. Produced via immunoSEQ multiplex PCR; TCRdb's table is partial and in-frame only. The table includes some 2.4 million clones, approximately 93% detected once. Specimen: naive CD4+ T cells from PBMCs. Indicated subset: CD45RA+ positively selected. These receptor sequences come from a young man in good health. Some clones in this sample may be carry-over from other donors' samples.

The V call is TRBV18, the J call TRBJ1-2; TRBD1 might be the D (5 bases). Germline CDR1 and CDR2: KGHSH and LQKENI. The CDR3 extends over 14 amino acids. V lost 2 bases to trimming and J lost 6 bases, with 13 bases between them. CDR3 loop: CASSPGADLHGYTF. The DNA for the CDR3 is TGTGCCAGCTCACCAGGGGCCGATCTTCATGGCTACACCTTC.

This sequence joins TRBV28 and TRBJ1-2; unclear D gene. This CDR3 spans 13 amino acids. CDR1 and CDR2 (germline): MDHEN, SYDVKM. V was pared by 8 bases and J by 4 bases, with 14 bases between. Here the CDR3 reads CASGRAGFYGYTF. The CDR3 nucleotides read TGTGCCAGCGGGAGAGCGGGCTTCTATGGCTACACCTTC.

This chain uses TRBV7-9 with TRBJ2-3, with unresolved D. Germline V gives CDR1 SEHNR, CDR2 FQNEAQ (reference sequence). Trimming pared 4 bases from V and 2 bases from J, leaving 16 bases between. The CDR3 is 16 amino acids. The CDR3 reads CASSSGPQRHTDTQYF. In DNA form, the CDR3 reads TGTGCCAGCAGCTCCGGGCCCCAGAGACACACAGATACGCAGTATTTT.

This sequence joins TRBV28 and TRBJ1-1; 7 bases match TRBD1. V gave up 5 bases and J gave up 1 base; unmatched junction bases: 7. CDR1 and CDR2 from the germline V gene are MDHEN and SYDVKM. The CDR3 loop spans 15 amino acids. The chain's CDR3 is CASSTTGAPNTEAFF. In DNA, the CDR3 is TGTGCCAGCAGTACAACAGGGGCCCCGAACACTGAAGCTTTCTTT.

The V gene is TRBV28, the J gene TRBJ2-7; weak D call: TRBD2 (6 bases). V shed 4 bases and J shed 3 bases, with 19 bases lying between them. Germline values: CDR1 MDHEN, CDR2 SYDVKM. The CDR3 length is 16 residues. CDR3 DNA: TGTGCCAGCAGTTACGACTGGCCACGGGGGAACTACGAGCAGTACTTC. Amino acids: CASSYDWPRGNYEQYF.

For this clone: The same CDR3 can be traced to other DNA sequences in this sample. The J gene is TRBJ1-1, the V gene TRBV18; D unclear. Per the germline V gene, CDR1 is KGHSH and CDR2 is LQKENI. V was cut by 4 bases and J by 1 base, with 7 bases left in between. The length of the CDR3 is 13 residues. The CDR3 loop reads CASSQGQNTEAFF. For the CDR3, the DNA is TGTGCCAGCTCACAAGGGCAGAACACTGAAGCTTTCTTT.

The CDR3 loop is CASSLGSAGEETQYF. As DNA, the CDR3 is TGTGCCAGCAGTTTAGGTTCCGCCGGTGAGGAGACCCAGTACTTC. The V gene is TRBV28, the J gene TRBJ2-5; D gene ambiguous. Germline CDR1 is MDHEN and CDR2 is SYDVKM. The CDR3 runs to 15 residues. V shed 2 bases and J shed 5 bases, with 15 bases lying between them.

This clone appeared once. V usage is TRBV4-1 and J usage is TRBJ2-1, with 11 bases lining up with TRBD2. V lost 2 bases, J lost 0 bases, and 12 bases stayed unmatched. Germline lookup yields CDR1 MGHRA and CDR2 YSYEKL. This CDR3 is built from 20 residues. DNA of the CDR3: TGCGCCAGCAGCCAAATCCTGCCGACTAGCGGGACCAGCTCCTACAATGAGCAGTTCTTC. It encodes CASSQILPTSGTSSYNEQFF.

This clone was seen once. This chain connects TRBV5-1 to TRBJ2-3; 9 nucleotides match TRBD1. The germline V gene encodes CDR1 SGHRS and CDR2 YFSETQ. The ends lost 4 bases at V and 2 bases at J; junction bases unmatched: 5. The CDR3 length is 15 residues. In DNA, the CDR3 is TGCGCCAGCAGCAGAGGGACAGGGAACACAGATACGCAGTATTTT. Encoded protein: CASSRGTGNTDTQYF.

The genes are TRBV6-5 and TRBJ2-3; TRBD2 might be the D (5 bases). V was clipped by 6 bases and J by 6 bases, with 13 bases between them. The CDR3 runs to 13 residues. CDR1 is MNHEY and CDR2 is SVGAGI in the germline V gene. CDR3 protein: CASSPPGSDTQYF. The CDR3 bases are TGTGCCAGCAGCCCACCGGGGTCGGATACGCAGTATTTT.

The gene calls are TRBV28 and TRBJ2-1; TRBD1 matches at 8 bases. V lost 5 bases to trimming and J lost 7 bases; unmatched junction nucleotides: 16. This CDR3 contains 17 residues. CDR1 MDHEN and CDR2 SYDVKM come from the germline V gene. The CDR3 sequence is CASSPPLGTGALNEQFF. CDR3 DNA sequence: TGTGCCAGCAGTCCTCCCCTCGGGACAGGTGCTCTGAATGAGCAGTTCTTC. Based on the CDR3 plus reference TRBV28 and TRBJ2-1, the full variable domain is DVKVTQSSRYLVKRTGEKVFLECVQDMDHENMFWYRQDPGLGLRLIYFSYDVKMKEKGDIPEGYSVSREKKERFSLILESASTNQTSMYLCASSPPLGTGALNEQFFGPGTRLTVL.

Turning to this clone: Compared with germline, one end of the junction differs, possibly owing to a read error. The chain has TRBV6-6 and TRBJ2-2; D is possibly TRBD1 or TRBD2 (5 bases each). In germline, CDR1 is MNHNY, CDR2 SVGAGI (reference sequence). The CDR3 has 13 amino acids. In DNA, the CDR3 is TGTGCCAGCAGTTACAAGGGGACCGAGGAGCTGTTTTTT. Protein product: CASSYKGTEELFF.

This chain uses TRBV4-1 with TRBJ2-6; the D call may be TRBD1 or TRBD2 (5 bases each). V dropped 1 base and J dropped 0 bases, with 7 bases sitting between them. The CDR3 totals 16 residues. The germline V gene encodes CDR1 MGHRA and CDR2 YSYEKL. The chain's CDR3 is CASSQVGGSGANVLTF. In DNA, the CDR3 is TGCGCCAGCAGCCAAGTTGGGGGCTCTGGGGCCAACGTCCTGACTTTC.

This rearrangement joins TRBV6-6 to TRBJ2-7; possible D gene TRBD2, 5 bases. CDR1 MNHNY and CDR2 SVGAGI come from the germline V gene (reference sequence). This CDR3 region has 15 residues. The V end was cut by 2 bases, the J end by 2 bases, with 13 bases between. The CDR3, as DNA: TGTGCCAGCAGTTACGACGGACGAGGGCCCTACGAGCAGTACTTC. It encodes CASSYDGRGPYEQYF.

J is TRBJ2-3 and V is TRBV10-3; TRBD2 is a possible D gene (5 bases). The CDR3 loop spans 15 amino acids. V lost 3 bases and J 6 bases, leaving 16 bases between the germline ends. Per the germline V gene, CDR1 is ENHRY and CDR2 is SYGVKD. This CDR3 reads CAISDSSGPGDTQYF. In nucleotides, the CDR3 is TGTGCCATCAGTGATTCGAGCGGCCCGGGGGATACGCAGTATTTT.

The V and J genes are TRBV7-9 and TRBJ2-7; D remains unclear. Germline-derived CDR1 and CDR2 are SEHNR and FQNEAQ (reference sequence). The CDR3 is 13 residues long. The V and J ends lost 1 base and 7 bases respectively, with 11 bases between them. The CDR3 protein is CASSLDVGQEQYF. CDR3 coding DNA: TGTGCCAGCAGCTTAGATGTCGGTCAGGAGCAGTACTTC.

The chain links TRBV28 to TRBJ1-2; possibly TRBD1 for D (6 bases). V was shortened by 7 bases and J by 8 bases, with 20 bases between the two germline ends. The CDR3 has 14 residues. Germline CDR1 and CDR2: MDHEN and SYDVKM. The CDR3 DNA follows: TGTGCCAGCACAGGGGCCCCCCGGACTCCCGGCTACACCTTC. Residues: CASTGAPRTPGYTF.

The V and J genes are TRBV7-9 and TRBJ1-3, with a possible D match to TRBD1 (5 bases). The CDR3 sequence is 18 residues long. Trimming shortened V by 2 bases and J by 0 bases, and 17 bases separated the two germline ends. Germline V gene data show CDR1 as SEHNR and CDR2 as FQNEAQ (reference sequence). The CDR3 loop reads CASSLILRVGSSGNTIYF. The DNA for the CDR3 is TGTGCCAGCAGCTTAATCCTCAGGGTCGGGAGCTCTGGAAACACCATATATTTT. Combining the CDR3 with reference TRBV7-9 and TRBJ1-3 gives the whole variable domain DTGVSQNPRHKITKRGQNVTFRCDPISEHNRLYWYRQTLGQGPEFLTYFQNEAQLEKSRLLSDRFSAERPKGSFSTLEIQRTEQGDSAMYLCASSLILRVGSSGNTIYFGEGSWLTVV.

The J gene is TRBJ2-1, the V gene TRBV6-1; 8 bases agree with TRBD1. V gave up 2 bases and J gave up 12 bases; unmatched junction bases: 15. CDR1 is MNHNS and CDR2 is SASEGT in the germline V gene. The CDR3 length is 16 residues. The CDR3 is CASSEFGLQGGRGQFF. CDR3 DNA: TGTGCCAGCAGTGAATTTGGGCTACAGGGGGGAAGGGGGCAGTTCTTC.

The chain combines TRBV2 with TRBJ2-6, with a possible D match to TRBD1 (6 bases). CDR1 is SNHLY, CDR2 FYNNEI, per germline. V was shortened by 7 bases and J by 0 bases, with 10 bases between the two germline ends. The CDR3 contains 15 residues. DNA for the CDR3: TGTGCCAGCAAACAGGGATCCTCTGGGGCCAACGTCCTGACTTTC. Its translation: CASKQGSSGANVLTF.

This clone was detected only a few times. This sample includes further DNA sequences coding for the same CDR3. The genes are TRBV28 and TRBJ2-3; D remains ambiguous. From germline, CDR1 is MDHEN and CDR2 SYDVKM. V lost 2 bases and J 5 bases, leaving 2 bases between the germline ends. The CDR3 length is 11 residues. In DNA, the CDR3 is TGTGCCAGCAGTTTACGAGATACGCAGTATTTT. Encoded protein: CASSLRDTQYF. The variable domain in full, with the rest retrieved from reference TRBV28 and TRBJ2-3, is DVKVTQSSRYLVKRTGEKVFLECVQDMDHENMFWYRQDPGLGLRLIYFSYDVKMKEKGDIPEGYSVSREKKERFSLILESASTNQTSMYLCASSLRDTQYFGPGTRLTVL.

The genes are TRBV7-3 and TRBJ2-7, with D unclear. The CDR3 is 13 amino acids. Per germline, CDR1 SGHTA and CDR2 FQGTGA. Trimming pared 5 bases from V and 0 bases from J, leaving 8 bases between. In DNA form, the CDR3 reads TGTGCCAGCAGCCTTGACGACTCCTACGAGCAGTACTTC. It specifies CASSLDDSYEQYF.

For the CDR3, the DNA is TGCGCCAGCAGCCAGAGGCCTGACCCCTCTGGAAACACCATATATTTT. It translates to CASSQRPDPSGNTIYF. This chain connects TRBV4-3 to TRBJ1-3; D ambiguous. Germline V CDR1 and CDR2: LGHNA, YSLEER. This CDR3 region has 16 residues. Trimming took 3 bases from V and 0 from J, leaving 12 bases between them.

This clone was counted once. Other DNA sequences from this sample encode an identical CDR3 as well. The chain joins TRBV4-1 to TRBJ2-2; the D is unclear. CDR1 is MGHRA, CDR2 YSYEKL, per germline. V was cut by 3 bases and J by 1 base, with 0 bases left in between. The CDR3 totals 12 residues. CDR3: CASSQNTGELFF. The CDR3 DNA sequence: TGCGCCAGCAGCCAGAACACCGGGGAGCTGTTTTTT.

The genes are TRBV28 and TRBJ2-1; D may be TRBD2 (5 bases). The CDR3 consists of 14 residues. In germline, CDR1 is MDHEN, CDR2 SYDVKM. V was trimmed by 5 bases and J by 3 bases, leaving 11 bases between them. CDR3 amino acids: CASSEGQSYNEQFF. The CDR3 DNA follows: TGTGCCAGCAGTGAGGGCCAGAGCTACAATGAGCAGTTCTTC.

This clone was detected a few times. Other DNA sequences in the same sample also yield this CDR3. This sequence joins TRBV19 and TRBJ1-3; D gene uncertain. Germline V lookup: CDR1 LNHDA, CDR2 SQIVND (reference sequence). The CDR3 sequence is 14 residues long. The V end was cut by 9 bases, the J end by 0 bases, with 12 bases between. In nucleotides, the CDR3 is TGTGCCAGCTCGACGGGAGCCTCTGGAAACACCATATATTTT. Its translation is CASSTGASGNTIYF.

The chain joins TRBV9 to TRBJ2-1, with 7 positions matching TRBD2. From germline, CDR1 is SGDLS and CDR2 YYNGEE. There are 15 residues in the CDR3. The V segment lost 2 bases and the J segment 1 base; nucleotides outside the gene matches: 3. CDR3 coding DNA: TGTGCCAGCAGCGTTAGTAGCGGGTCCTACAATGAGCAGTTCTTC. It codes for CASSVSSGSYNEQFF.

The rearrangement links TRBV29-1 to TRBJ2-7; D is perhaps TRBD2 (5 bases). The CDR3 length is 11 residues. Germline loops: CDR1 SQVTM, CDR2 ANQGSEA. Trimming cost V 7 bases and J 3 bases, with 10 bases left between them. The CDR3 DNA reads TGCAGCGCCAAAGAGGGCTACGAGCAGTACTTC. Protein: CSAKEGYEQYF.